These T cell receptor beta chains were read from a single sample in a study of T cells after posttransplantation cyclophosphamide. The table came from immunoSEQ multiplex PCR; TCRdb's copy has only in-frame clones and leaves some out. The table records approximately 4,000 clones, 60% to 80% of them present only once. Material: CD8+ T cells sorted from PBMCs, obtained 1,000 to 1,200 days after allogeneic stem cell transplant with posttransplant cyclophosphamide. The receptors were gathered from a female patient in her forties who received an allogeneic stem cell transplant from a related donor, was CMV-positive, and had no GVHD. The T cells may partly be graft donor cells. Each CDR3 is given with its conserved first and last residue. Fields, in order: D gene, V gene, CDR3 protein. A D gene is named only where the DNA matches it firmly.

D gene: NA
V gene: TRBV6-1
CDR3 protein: CASSDVRGRAGELFF

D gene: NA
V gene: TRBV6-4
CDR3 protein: CASSDSLTGPGYTF

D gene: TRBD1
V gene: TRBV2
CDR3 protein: CASSEGTGAYEQYF

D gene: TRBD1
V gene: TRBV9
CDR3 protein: CASSFGQGTAYEQYF

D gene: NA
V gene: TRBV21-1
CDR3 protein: CASSNEAKRTNTGELFF

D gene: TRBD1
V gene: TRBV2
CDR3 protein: CASSATGSSYEQYF

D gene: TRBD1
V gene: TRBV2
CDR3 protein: CASSAPGQGATGELFF

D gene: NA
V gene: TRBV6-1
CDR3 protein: CASSFSVGNSPLHF

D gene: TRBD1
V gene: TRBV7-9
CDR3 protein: CASSLESQGAYGYTF

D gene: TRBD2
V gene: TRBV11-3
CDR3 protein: CASSSLAGGSYNEQFF

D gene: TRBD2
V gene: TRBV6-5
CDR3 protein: CASSLGLAGGQQYF

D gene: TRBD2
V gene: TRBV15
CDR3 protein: CATSRESGDSYEQYF

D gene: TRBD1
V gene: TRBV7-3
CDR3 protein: CASSFGDRGNEQFF

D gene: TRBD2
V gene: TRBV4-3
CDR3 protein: CASSQDRNSGVPYNEQFF

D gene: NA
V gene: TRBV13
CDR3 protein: CASSPQSGAYEQYF

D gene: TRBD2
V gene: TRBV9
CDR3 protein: CASSVASGDYEQYF

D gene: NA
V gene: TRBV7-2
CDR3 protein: CASSHPGHTYEQYF

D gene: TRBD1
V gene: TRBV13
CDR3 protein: CASSFSSTGQGSYEQYF

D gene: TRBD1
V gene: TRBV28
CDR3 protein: CATGTFYSPQGNYGYTF

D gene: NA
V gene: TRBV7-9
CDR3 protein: CASSLVVEHEQYF

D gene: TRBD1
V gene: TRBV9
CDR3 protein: CASFIGQGTAYEQYF

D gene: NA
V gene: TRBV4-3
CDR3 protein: CASSQLGPYTGELFF